The present T cell receptor (beta chain) was sequenced within a study of blood T cell repertoires in COVID-19. The wider study: Sites in the United States, Italy and Spain provided acute and convalescent COVID-19 samples. PBMCs, B-cell-depleted T cells, or T cells were the source of the cDNA or gDNA that made up the material.

There are 17 residues in the CDR3. Germline loops: CDR1 MNHNY, CDR2 SVGAGI (reference sequence). Trimming cost V 5 bases and J 0 bases, with 17 bases left between them. The authors' processing: Estimation of nucleated cell counts relied on the amplification of reference gene primers. This table comes from immunoSEQ multiplex PCR, and its TCRdb copy is limited to in-frame clones, with some not included. The DNA gave D and trimming, while V, J and clone size come from that table. The table lists about 38,000 clones, over 85% of them singletons. The origin of this receptor is a human donor with active COVID-19. The donor label of this sample is uncertain. Sequenced: peripheral blood. The chain recombines TRBV6-6 with TRBJ1-5, with D possibly matching TRBD1 (5 bases). The CDR3 here is CASSPVFRRVSNQPQHF. The CDR3 DNA is TGTGCCAGCAGTCCGGTTTTCCGCAGGGTTAGCAATCAGCCCCAGCATTTT.